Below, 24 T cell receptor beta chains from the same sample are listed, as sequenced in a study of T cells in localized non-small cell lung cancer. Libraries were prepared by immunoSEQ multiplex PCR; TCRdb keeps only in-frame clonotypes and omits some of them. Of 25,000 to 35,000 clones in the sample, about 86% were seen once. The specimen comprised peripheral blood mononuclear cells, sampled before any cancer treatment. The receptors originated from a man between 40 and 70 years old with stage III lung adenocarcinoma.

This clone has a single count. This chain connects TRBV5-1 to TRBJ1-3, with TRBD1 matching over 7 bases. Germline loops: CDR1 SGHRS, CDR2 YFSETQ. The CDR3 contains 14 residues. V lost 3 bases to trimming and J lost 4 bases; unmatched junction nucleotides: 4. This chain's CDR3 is CASSSDREGNTIYF. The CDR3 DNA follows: TGCGCCAGCAGCTCTGACAGGGAAGGAAACACCATATATTTT. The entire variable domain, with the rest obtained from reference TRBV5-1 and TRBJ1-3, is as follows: KAGVTQTPRYLIKTRGQQVTLSCSPISGHRSVSWYQQTPGQGLQFLFEYFSETQRNKGNFPGRFSGRQFSNSRSEMNVSTLELGDSALYLCASSSDREGNTIYFGEGSWLTVV.

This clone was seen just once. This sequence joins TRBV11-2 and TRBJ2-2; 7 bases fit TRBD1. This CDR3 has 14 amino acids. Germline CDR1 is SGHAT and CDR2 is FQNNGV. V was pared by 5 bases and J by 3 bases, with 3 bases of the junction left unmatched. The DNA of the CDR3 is TGTGCCAGCAGCGGGGGACAGTACACCGGGGAGCTGTTTTTT. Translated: CASSGGQYTGELFF.

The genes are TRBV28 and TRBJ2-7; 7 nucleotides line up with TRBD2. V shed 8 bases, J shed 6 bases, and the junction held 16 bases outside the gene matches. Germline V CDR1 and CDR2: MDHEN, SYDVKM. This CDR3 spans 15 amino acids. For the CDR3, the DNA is TGTGCCAGCGGAGGGGCGGGTGCGGGGGAGAGCGAGCAGTACGTC. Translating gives CASGGAGAGESEQYV.

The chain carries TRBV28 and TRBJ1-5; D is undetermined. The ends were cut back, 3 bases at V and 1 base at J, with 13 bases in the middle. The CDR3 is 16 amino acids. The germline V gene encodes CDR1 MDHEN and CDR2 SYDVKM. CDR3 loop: CASSFIGKHSNQPQHF. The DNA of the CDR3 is TGTGCCAGCAGTTTTATAGGGAAGCACAGCAATCAGCCCCAGCATTTT.

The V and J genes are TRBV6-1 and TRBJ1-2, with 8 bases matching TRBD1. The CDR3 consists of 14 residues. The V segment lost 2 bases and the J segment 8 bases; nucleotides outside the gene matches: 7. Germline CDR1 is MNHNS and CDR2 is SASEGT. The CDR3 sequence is CASSESVRGQGYTF. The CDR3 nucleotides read TGTGCCAGCAGTGAAAGTGTCAGGGGGCAAGGCTACACCTTC.

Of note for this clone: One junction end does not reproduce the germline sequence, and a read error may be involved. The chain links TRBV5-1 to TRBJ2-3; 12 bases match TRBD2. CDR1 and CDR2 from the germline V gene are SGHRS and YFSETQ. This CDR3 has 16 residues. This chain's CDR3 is CAGSGLAGGPGDTQYF. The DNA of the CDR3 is TGCGCCGGCAGCGGGCTAGCGGGAGGGCCGGGAGATACGCAGTATTTT.

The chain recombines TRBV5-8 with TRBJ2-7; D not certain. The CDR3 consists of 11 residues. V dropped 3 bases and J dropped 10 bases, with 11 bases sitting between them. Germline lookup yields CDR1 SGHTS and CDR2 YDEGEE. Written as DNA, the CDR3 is TGTGCCAGCAGCTCTGCCTATTCACAGTACTTC. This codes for CASSSAYSQYF. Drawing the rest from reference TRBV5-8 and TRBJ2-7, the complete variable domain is EAGVTQSPTHLIKTRGQQATLRCSPISGHTSVYWYQQALGLGLQFLLWYDEGEERNRGNFPPRFSGRQFPNYSSELNVNALELEDSALYLCASSSAYSQYFGPGTRLTVT.

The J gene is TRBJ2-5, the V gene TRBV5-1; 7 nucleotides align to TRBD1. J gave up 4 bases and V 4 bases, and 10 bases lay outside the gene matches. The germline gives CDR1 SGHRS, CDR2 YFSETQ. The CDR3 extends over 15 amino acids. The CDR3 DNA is TGCGCCAGCAGCCCAGGCAGGGGGTATGCAGAGACCCAGTACTTC. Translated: CASSPGRGYAETQYF.

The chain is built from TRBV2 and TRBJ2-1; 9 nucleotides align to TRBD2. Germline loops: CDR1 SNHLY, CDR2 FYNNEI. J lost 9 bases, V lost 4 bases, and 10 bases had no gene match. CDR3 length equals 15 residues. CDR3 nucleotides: TGTGCCAGCAGTGGATCGCTAGCGGGAACCGGTGAGCAGTTCTTC. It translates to CASSGSLAGTGEQFF.

Written as DNA, the CDR3 is TGCGCCAGCAGCTTGGTAGGGACTAGCGGGGGGGCCTACAATGAGCAGTTCTTC. It yields the protein CASSLVGTSGGAYNEQFF. The rearrangement links TRBV5-1 to TRBJ2-1, with 16 bases identical to TRBD2. The CDR3 is made up of 18 amino acids. After removal of 0 bases from V and 2 bases from J, the junction contained 2 bases not matched to a gene. Germline loops: CDR1 SGHRS, CDR2 YFSETQ.

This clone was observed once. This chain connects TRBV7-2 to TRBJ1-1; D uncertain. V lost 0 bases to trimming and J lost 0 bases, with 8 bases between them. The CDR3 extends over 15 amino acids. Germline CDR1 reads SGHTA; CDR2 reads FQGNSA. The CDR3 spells CASSLARGLNTEAFF. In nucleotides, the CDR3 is TGTGCCAGCAGCTTAGCGCGGGGTCTGAACACTGAAGCTTTCTTT.

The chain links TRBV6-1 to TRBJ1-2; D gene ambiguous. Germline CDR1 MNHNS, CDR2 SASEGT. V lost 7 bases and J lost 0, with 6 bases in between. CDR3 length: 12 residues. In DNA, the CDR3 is TGTGCCAGCACCTTCGCTAACTATGGCTACACCTTC. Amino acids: CASTFANYGYTF.

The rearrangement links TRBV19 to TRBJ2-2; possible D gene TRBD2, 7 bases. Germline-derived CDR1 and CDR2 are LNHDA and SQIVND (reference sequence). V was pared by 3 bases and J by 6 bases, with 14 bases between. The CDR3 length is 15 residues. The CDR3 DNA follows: TGTGCCAGTAGTATTCCCCAGGGGAGGGCCGGGGAGCTGTTTTTT. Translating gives CASSIPQGRAGELFF. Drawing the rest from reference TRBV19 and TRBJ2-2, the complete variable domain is DGGITQSPKYLFRKEGQNVTLSCEQNLNHDAMYWYRQDPGQGLRLIYYSQIVNDFQKGDIAEGYSVSREKKESFPLTVTSAQKNPTAFYLCASSIPQGRAGELFFGEGSRLTVL.

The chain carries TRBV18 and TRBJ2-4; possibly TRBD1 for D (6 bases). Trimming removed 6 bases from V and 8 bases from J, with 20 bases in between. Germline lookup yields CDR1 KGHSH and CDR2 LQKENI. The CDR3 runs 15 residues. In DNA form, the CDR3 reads TGTGCCAGCTCGGCGAGACAGGTGTATGAAGACATTCAGTACTTC. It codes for CASSARQVYEDIQYF. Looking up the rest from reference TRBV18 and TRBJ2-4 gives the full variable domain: NAGVMQNPRHLVRRRGQEARLRCSPMKGHSHVYWYRQLPEEGLKFMVYLQKENIIDESGMPKERFSAEFPKEGPSILRIQQVVRGDSAAYFCASSARQVYEDIQYFGAGTRLSVL.

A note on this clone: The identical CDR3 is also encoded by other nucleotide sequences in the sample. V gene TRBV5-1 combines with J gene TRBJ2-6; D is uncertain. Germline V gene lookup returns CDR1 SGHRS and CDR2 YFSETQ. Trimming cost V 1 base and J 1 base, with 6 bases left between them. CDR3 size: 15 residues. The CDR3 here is CASSLLESGANVLTF. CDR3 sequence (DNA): TGCGCCAGCAGCTTGTTGGAATCTGGGGCCAACGTCCTGACTTTC.

CDR3 region: CASSHGGPQHF. CDR3 DNA sequence: TGTGCCAGCAGTCACGGAGGTCCCCAGCATTTT. The chain couples TRBV6-5 to TRBJ1-5; D unclear. CDR3 length: 11 amino acids. V gave up 5 bases and J gave up 10 bases, with 9 bases separating them. Per the germline V gene, CDR1 is MNHEY and CDR2 is SVGAGI.

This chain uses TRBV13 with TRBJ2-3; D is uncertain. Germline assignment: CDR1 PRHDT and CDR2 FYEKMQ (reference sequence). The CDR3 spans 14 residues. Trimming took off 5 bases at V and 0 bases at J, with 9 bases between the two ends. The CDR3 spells CASSQGRSTDTQYF. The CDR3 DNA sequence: TGTGCCAGCAGCCAAGGACGGAGCACAGATACGCAGTATTTT.

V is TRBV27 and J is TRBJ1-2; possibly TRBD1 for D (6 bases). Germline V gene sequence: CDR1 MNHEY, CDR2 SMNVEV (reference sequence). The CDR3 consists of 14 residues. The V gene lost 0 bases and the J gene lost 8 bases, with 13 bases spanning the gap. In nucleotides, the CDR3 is TGTGCCAGCAGTTTATCCAGGGGCACCGCCGGCTACACCTTC. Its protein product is CASSLSRGTAGYTF.

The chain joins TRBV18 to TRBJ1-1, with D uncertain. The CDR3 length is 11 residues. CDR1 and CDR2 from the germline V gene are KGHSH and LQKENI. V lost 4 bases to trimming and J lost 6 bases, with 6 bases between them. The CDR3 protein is CASSLYSEAFF. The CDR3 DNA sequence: TGTGCCAGCTCACTTTATTCTGAAGCTTTCTTT.

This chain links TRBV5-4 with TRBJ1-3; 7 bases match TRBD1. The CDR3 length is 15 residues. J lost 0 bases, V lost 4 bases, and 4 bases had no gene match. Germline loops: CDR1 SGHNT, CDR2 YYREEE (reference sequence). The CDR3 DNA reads TGTGCCAGCAGCGAAGGGGGCCACTCTGGAAACACCATATATTTT. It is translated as CASSEGGHSGNTIYF. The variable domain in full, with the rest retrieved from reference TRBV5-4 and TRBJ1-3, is ETGVTQSPTHLIKTRGQQVTLRCSSQSGHNTVSWYQQALGQGPQFIFQYYREEENGRGNFPPRFSGLQFPNYSSELNVNALELDDSALYLCASSEGGHSGNTIYFGEGSWLTVV.

The CDR3 here is CASSLGGLSGANVLTF. CDR3 in DNA: TGCGCCAGCAGCTTGGGCGGGTTATCTGGGGCCAACGTCCTGACTTTC. The chain links TRBV5-1 to TRBJ2-6; D possibly corresponds to TRBD2 (5 bases). CDR1 SGHRS and CDR2 YFSETQ come from the germline V gene. This CDR3 has 16 amino acids. The V end was cut by 0 bases, the J end by 1 base, with 8 bases between. Filled out from reference TRBV5-1 and TRBJ2-6, the complete variable domain reads KAGVTQTPRYLIKTRGQQVTLSCSPISGHRSVSWYQQTPGQGLQFLFEYFSETQRNKGNFPGRFSGRQFSNSRSEMNVSTLELGDSALYLCASSLGGLSGANVLTFGAGSRLTVL.

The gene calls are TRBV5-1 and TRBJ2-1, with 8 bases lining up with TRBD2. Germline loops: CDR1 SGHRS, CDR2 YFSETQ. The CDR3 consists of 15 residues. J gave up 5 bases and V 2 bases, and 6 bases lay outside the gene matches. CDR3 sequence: CASSFPGLGDNEQFF. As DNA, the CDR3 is TGCGCCAGCAGCTTTCCGGGACTAGGCGACAATGAGCAGTTCTTC.

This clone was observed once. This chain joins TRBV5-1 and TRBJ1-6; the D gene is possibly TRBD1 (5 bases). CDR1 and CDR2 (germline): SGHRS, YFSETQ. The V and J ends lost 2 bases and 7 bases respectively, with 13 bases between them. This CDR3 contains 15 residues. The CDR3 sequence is CASSLITQGNSPLHF. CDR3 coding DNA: TGCGCCAGCAGCTTAATAACGCAGGGAAATTCACCCCTCCACTTT. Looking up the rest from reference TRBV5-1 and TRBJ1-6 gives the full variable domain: KAGVTQTPRYLIKTRGQQVTLSCSPISGHRSVSWYQQTPGQGLQFLFEYFSETQRNKGNFPGRFSGRQFSNSRSEMNVSTLELGDSALYLCASSLITQGNSPLHFGNGTRLTVT.

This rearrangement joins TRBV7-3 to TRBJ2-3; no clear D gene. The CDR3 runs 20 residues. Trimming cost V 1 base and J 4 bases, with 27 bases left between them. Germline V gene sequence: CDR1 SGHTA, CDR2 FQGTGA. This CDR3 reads CASSLSCPCHVLVRADTQYF. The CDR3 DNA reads TGTGCCAGCAGCTTAAGCTGTCCGTGCCACGTGCTGGTTCGCGCAGATACGCAGTATTTT.